The TCR beta chain described here comes from a study of cytomegalovirus exposure and HLA in healthy donors. On this clone: Antigen: not known.

The primer mix had 60 Vbeta and 13 Jbeta primers. The assay was immunoSEQ multiplex PCR, and TCRdb's table has in-frame clones only and misses some. The table lists over 150,000 clones, 65% to 75% of them singletons, with about 2% in the top ten. Study observations and caveats: There were under 200 TCR beta chains listed as cytomegalovirus-associated.

The trim removed 0 bases at V and 5 bases at J, leaving 5 bases unmatched. Germline V gives CDR1 SGHRS, CDR2 YFSETQ. The CDR3 is 15 residues long. The sequence was collected from a man aged 25 to 45 in good health and CMV-seronegative. Sequenced sample: PBMCs. J is TRBJ2-1 and V is TRBV5-1; TRBD1 aligns across 7 bases. The CDR3 sequence: CASSLAGQPNNEQFF. The CDR3 nucleotides read TGCGCCAGCAGCTTGGCGGGACAGCCTAACAATGAGCAGTTCTTC.